Sequencing of this T cell receptor (beta chain) was carried out in a study of cytomegalovirus exposure and HLA in healthy donors. About the research overall: The early release's HLA-typed donors yielded tens of millions of unique TCRs.

Study findings and constraints: Later analysis identified 16,951 TCR beta sequences associated with HLA alleles, using a false discovery rate threshold of 0.05. Later on, an analysis found that several of the most significant clusters appeared to be linked to common viral pathogens, which included parvovirus B19.

This clone was counted a single time. Its matching antigen is unknown. V was clipped by 1 base and J by 2 bases, with 9 bases between them. This CDR3 region has 14 residues. The V gene's germline CDR1 is SEHNR and CDR2 FQNEAQ (reference sequence). This PCR relied on a set of 60 Vbeta primers and 13 Jbeta primers. Sequencing was performed with immunoSEQ multiplex PCR; in TCRdb, only in-frame clones are kept and a portion is missing. The sample lists around 220,000 clones; 83% were seen once. Sequenced material: PBMCs. The V and J genes are TRBV7-9 and TRBJ2-7; tentative D call: TRBD1 (6 bases). The receptor comes from a girl between 10 and 17 years old in good health and CMV-seronegative. DNA of the CDR3: TGTGCCAGCAGCTTAGTAGGACAGCCCTACGAGCAGTACTTC. It is translated as CASSLVGQPYEQYF. The whole variable domain, filled in from reference TRBV7-9 and TRBJ2-7, reads DTGVSQNPRHKITKRGQNVTFRCDPISEHNRLYWYRQTLGQGPEFLTYFQNEAQLEKSRLLSDRFSAERPKGSFSTLEIQRTEQGDSAMYLCASSLVGQPYEQYFGPGTRLTVT.